A selection of T cell receptor beta chains follows, all from one sample in a study of blood T cells in healthy people across ages. In TCRdb, the 5' RACE reads were re-called with MiXCR into one record per CDR3 protein. The sample includes approximately 1,000,000 distinct CDR3 sequences, under 45% of them seen just once. The sequenced material came from blood. The source is a woman aged 60-70 years in good health. Both conserved end residues are part of each CDR3. D genes are given only for firm matches. Not every row has a clone size; where given, it reads once, few, many or a size class.

j_call	clone_size	v_call	d_call	cdr3_aa	cdr3_nt
TRBJ2-7	.	TRBV12-3/TRBV12-4	.	CASGSPEELHEQYF	TGTGCCAGCGGTTCCCCCGAAGAGCTCCACGAGCAGTACTTC
TRBJ2-3	.	TRBV20-1	.	CSAGTRKSSSTDTQYF	TGCAGTGCGGGGACAAGGAAATCCTCGAGCACAGATACGCAGTATTTT
TRBJ1-2	many	TRBV6-2/TRBV6-3	.	CASSPPGQTNYGYTF	TGTGCCAGCAGTCCTCCAGGGCAGACAAACTATGGCTACACCTTC
TRBJ2-3	once	TRBV6-1	.	CASSEGVISTDTQYF	TGTGCCAGCAGTGAAGGGGTGATTAGCACAGATACGCAGTATTTT
TRBJ1-4	.	TRBV7-9	.	CASSSPRVEEKLFF	TGTGCCAGCAGCTCACCCCGGGTAGAGGAAAAACTGTTTTTT
TRBJ2-7	.	TRBV18	TRBD1	CASSPPTGQGAYEQYF	TGTGCCAGCTCACCACCGACCGGGCAGGGGGCTTACGAGCAGTACTTC
TRBJ2-7	once	TRBV12-3/TRBV12-4	TRBD2	CASRPRLAGVTYEQYF	TGTGCCAGCAGGCCAAGACTAGCGGGAGTGACCTACGAGCAGTACTTC
TRBJ1-3	once	TRBV3-1	TRBD1	CASSLFVTGLSGNTIYF	TGTGCCAGCAGCCTCTTTGTGACAGGGCTCTCTGGAAACACCATATATTTT
TRBJ2-5	many	TRBV20-1	.	CSAGLFGGRETQYF	TGCAGTGCTGGACTGTTCGGAGGGAGGGAGACCCAGTACTTC
TRBJ2-5	.	TRBV20-1	.	CSAARGTRQETQYF	TGCAGTGCCGCCCGTGGCACGAGGCAAGAGACCCAGTACTTC
TRBJ2-1	.	TRBV27	.	CASAPAELPYNEQFF	TGTGCCAGCGCACCCGCGGAACTCCCCTACAATGAGCAGTTCTTC
TRBJ1-5	many	TRBV3-1	.	CASSQDSNQPQHF	TGTGCCAGCAGCCAAGATAGCAATCAGCCCCAGCATTTT
TRBJ2-1	.	TRBV7-8	.	CASSLRASLINEQFF	TGTGCCAGCAGCTTACGGGCTTCTCTAATTAATGAGCAGTTCTTC
TRBJ2-1	.	TRBV11-2	.	CASSPTWAYQETQFF	TGTGCCAGCAGCCCCACCTGGGCGTACCAAGAGACCCAGTTCTTC
TRBJ2-5	few	TRBV20-1	.	CSARGQGFARETQYF	TGCAGTGCTAGAGGCCAAGGATTTGCCCGAGAGACCCAGTACTTC
TRBJ1-2	.	TRBV28	TRBD1	CASRRDRGINYGYTF	TGTGCCAGCAGACGAGACAGGGGAATAAACTATGGCTACACCTTC
TRBJ2-7	.	TRBV5-5	.	CASSFPGTRENEQYF	TGTGCCAGCAGCTTCCCCGGGACAAGGGAAAACGAGCAGTACTTC
TRBJ2-4	few	TRBV7-9	TRBD1	CASSPSGQGRAKNIQYF	TGTGCCAGCAGCCCGTCGGGACAGGGGAGAGCCAAAAACATTCAGTACTTC
TRBJ2-4	few	TRBV7-9	.	CASSWGDTNIQYF	TGTGCCAGCAGCTGGGGAGATACGAACATTCAGTACTTC